This TCR beta chain was profiled in a study of blood T cell repertoires in COVID-19. Study overall: Sources were T cells, B-cell-depleted T cells, or PBMCs; the material itself was cDNA or gDNA.

Cohorts were assigned according to the clinical history that participants reported. In the original processing: The authors estimated nucleated cell counts from reference gene primer amplification. The method was immunoSEQ multiplex PCR; TCRdb's version includes in-frame clones alone and lacks a portion of them. D and trimming come from the DNA, and the V and J calls and clone size come from that table. The repertoire has over 200,000 clones, nearly 90% of them found once; the top ten carry around 4.2%. Trimming took off 7 bases at V and 0 bases at J, with 13 bases between the two ends. This CDR3 spans 15 amino acids. Germline loops: CDR1 SNHLY, CDR2 FYNNEI.

The chain combines TRBV2 with TRBJ2-1, with D tentatively TRBD1 (6 bases). Sequenced: PBMCs or T cells enriched from blood (not recorded which). The receptor was derived from a woman in her twenties or thirties with acute COVID-19. In DNA form, the CDR3 reads TGTGCCAGCATAATTCTGGGGGCCTCCTACAATGAGCAGTTCTTC. Protein: CASIILGASYNEQFF.